The clone carrying this T cell receptor (beta chain) was counted between two and nine times. The antigen is not known. Sorted populations were all over 95% pure. The data were taken from a study of beta chain features in type 1 diabetes. Study-level findings and limits: Insertion counts at VDJ junctions were lower in type 1 diabetes patients, who also showed more deletions there. Moderate yet significant TCRB CDR3 shortening was seen in Type 1 diabetes patients in all four CD4+ subsets. The similarity of naive, central memory and Treg TCRB repertoires appeared greater among patients than among healthy donors.

Every isolated RNA sample was fully reverse transcribed, so sequencing captured expressed TCRB transcripts. Naive, central memory and regulatory T cell samples averaged around 3.5 million immunoSEQ reads each. Produced via immunoSEQ multiplex PCR; TCRdb's table is partial and in-frame only. The repertoire holds more than 250,000 clones, with roughly 13% as singletons. The V end was cut by 4 bases, the J end by 0 bases, with 16 bases between. CDR1 is LGHNA and CDR2 is YNFKEQ in the germline V gene. There are 17 residues in the CDR3. This TCR was sampled from a man younger than 40 with type 1 diabetes. V gene TRBV4-2 combines with J gene TRBJ2-1; tentative D call: TRBD2 (5 bases). The specimen was naive CD4+ T cells from blood. CDR3 residues: CASSPTLSGSSYNEQFF. CDR3 in DNA: TGTGCCAGCAGCCCCACCTTGAGTGGGAGCTCCTACAATGAGCAGTTCTTC.